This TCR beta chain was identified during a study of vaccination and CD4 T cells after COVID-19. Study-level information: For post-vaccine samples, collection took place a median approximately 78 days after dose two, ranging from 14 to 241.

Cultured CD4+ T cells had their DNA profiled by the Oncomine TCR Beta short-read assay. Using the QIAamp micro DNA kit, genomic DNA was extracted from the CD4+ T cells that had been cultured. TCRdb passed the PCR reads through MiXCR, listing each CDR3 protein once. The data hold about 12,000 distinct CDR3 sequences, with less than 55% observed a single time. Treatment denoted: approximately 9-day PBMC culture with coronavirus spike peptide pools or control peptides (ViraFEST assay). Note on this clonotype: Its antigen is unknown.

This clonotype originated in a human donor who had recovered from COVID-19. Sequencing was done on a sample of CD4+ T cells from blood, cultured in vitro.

The CDR3 here is CASRRGGRTDTQYF. DNA for the CDR3: TGTGCCAGCAGGAGGGGGGGGCGCACAGATACGCAGTATTTT. The V and J genes are TRBV2 and TRBJ2-3; TRBD2 is a possible D gene (7 bases). Germline V lookup: CDR1 SNHLY, CDR2 FYNNEI. This CDR3 has 14 amino acids. V shed 6 bases and J shed 1 base, with 11 bases lying between them.